Listed below are T cell receptor beta chains from one sample, sequenced in a study of T cell responses to AZD1222 COVID-19 vaccine. Using immunoSEQ multiplex PCR, the repertoire was profiled, and TCRdb retains in-frame clones only, with some absent. The sample carries 150,000 to 200,000 clones, around 92% recorded once. The specimen was peripheral blood, collected on day 0 of AZD1222 vaccination. The receptors here all came from an adult in good health. The CDR3 runs from the conserved cysteine through the conserved F or W. The D gene is left open where the match is weak. Some rows have no size entry. The others give once, few or many, or a class for an expanded clone.

DNA,CDR3,V,J,D,size
TGTGCCAGCAGTCGCGACAGGACACGATTGCGGGAAAAACTGTTTTTT,CASSRDRTRLREKLFF,TRBV2,TRBJ1-4,NA,NA
TGTGCCAGCAGCCAAGAGAGCGGGAGGGTAAATGAGCAGTTCTTC,CASSQESGRVNEQFF,TRBV4-2,TRBJ2-1,TRBD2,NA
TGTGCCAGCAGTTCAGAGGGAAATCAGCCCCAGCATTTT,CASSSEGNQPQHF,TRBV2,TRBJ1-5,NA,once
TGTGCCAGCAGAACGGGGGGTTCAATTAATGAAAAACTGTTTTTT,CASRTGGSINEKLFF,TRBV3-1/TRBV3-2,TRBJ1-4,NA,NA
TGTGCCACCAGCAGAGATCAATGGCTAACGGGTGAGCAGTTCTTC,CATSRDQWLTGEQFF,TRBV15,TRBJ2-1,NA,NA
TGTGCCAGCAGCTTAAGGCAGGTACGAAACACTGAAGCTTTCTTT,CASSLRQVRNTEAFF,TRBV7-2,TRBJ1-1,NA,NA
TGTGCCAGCAGCTTAGCGGGGTTTGGCTACACCTTC,CASSLAGFGYTF,TRBV11-2,TRBJ1-2,NA,once
TGTGCCAGCTCCCCAGGACAGGGCAATTCACCCCTCCACTTT,CASSPGQGNSPLHF,TRBV18,TRBJ1-6,TRBD1,NA
TGTGCCAGCAGCCAATTACTGGGACAGGGGAGGTATGGCTACACCTTC,CASSQLLGQGRYGYTF,TRBV7-9,TRBJ1-2,TRBD1,NA
TGTGCCTGGAGTGTGACGGTGAATCAGCCCCAGCATTTT,CAWSVTVNQPQHF,TRBV30,TRBJ1-5,NA,NA
TGTGCCAGCAGCTTACGGGGAATGAACACCGGGGAGCTGTTTTTT,CASSLRGMNTGELFF,TRBV7-2,TRBJ2-2,NA,NA
TGTGCCAGCAGGGCCAATAAGGGGTACACTGAAGCTTTCTTT,CASRANKGYTEAFF,TRBV19,TRBJ1-1,NA,NA
TGTGCCATCAGTTCCCAATGGGAGACCCAGTACTTC,CAISSQWETQYF,TRBV10-3,TRBJ2-5,NA,NA
TGTGCCAGCAGCCGGGTGGCCCCCCACGCGTTGGGCGGGGAGCTGTTTTTT,CASSRVAPHALGGELFF,TRBV3-1/TRBV3-2,TRBJ2-2,NA,NA
TGCGCCAGCTCCAGGGACAGGCTCTATGGCTACACCTTC,CASSRDRLYGYTF,TRBV10-1,TRBJ1-2,TRBD1,few
TGTGCCAGCAGCGCCCGGGACTCAAAGAACACCGGGGAGCTGTTTTTT,CASSARDSKNTGELFF,TRBV7-9,TRBJ2-2,NA,NA
TGTGCTAGTGGTTTGGTACTCCCGTTTAGCGGGGGGATCACAGATACGCAGTATTTT,CASGLVLPFSGGITDTQYF,TRBV12-5,TRBJ2-3,TRBD2,NA
TGTGCCAGTAGTATGCCGCGGGGGACCACAGATACGCAGTATTTT,CASSMPRGTTDTQYF,TRBV19,TRBJ2-3,TRBD2,once
TGTGCCAGCAGTGAAACCGGCGAGACCCAGTACTTC,CASSETGETQYF,TRBV2,TRBJ2-5,NA,NA
TGCGCCAGCAGCCAAAGGACAGGGGGTATGGACGAGCAGTACTTC,CASSQRTGGMDEQYF,TRBV4-1,TRBJ2-7,TRBD1,NA
TGTGCCAGCAGCTTGGGAGGGAGCTCCTATAATTCACCCCTCCACTTT,CASSLGGSSYNSPLHF,TRBV5-4,TRBJ1-6,NA,NA
TGTGCCATCAGTGAGTACGAGGGAGGCGCCCAGTACTTC,CAISEYEGGAQYF,TRBV10-3,TRBJ2-7,NA,NA
TGTGCCAGCAGCGTAGCGGCGGGAGGGCCCTACGAGCAGTACTTC,CASSVAAGGPYEQYF,TRBV9,TRBJ2-7,TRBD2,NA
TGTGCCAGCAGCCCTCCGGGGACAAGGGCGGCAGATACGCAGTATTTT,CASSPPGTRAADTQYF,TRBV5-4,TRBJ2-3,NA,NA
TGCAGCGTTGGTGGACTGTCGTATGGCTACACCTTC,CSVGGLSYGYTF,TRBV29-1,TRBJ1-2,NA,NA
TGTGCCAGCACCCCCCAAGGAGGGGGCGGCAATCAGCCCCAGCATTTT,CASTPQGGGGNQPQHF,TRBV7-2,TRBJ1-5,TRBD1,NA
TGTGCTAGCAGCTTTGGCCCTTTTGGGGAGAAGGACCAAGAGACCCAGTACTTC,CASSFGPFGEKDQETQYF,TRBV7-8,TRBJ2-5,NA,NA
TGCGCCAGCAGCCAAAGGGGATTACAGGACACCGGGGAGCTGTTTTTT,CASSQRGLQDTGELFF,TRBV4-1,TRBJ2-2,NA,NA
TGCGCCAGCAGCCAAGGGTTGTTCGCCGGACCACAGAATGAGCAGTTCTTC,CASSQGLFAGPQNEQFF,TRBV4-1,TRBJ2-1,NA,NA
TGTGCCAGCAGTCGGGGGGAGCCCCAGCATTTT,CASSRGEPQHF,TRBV6-2/TRBV6-3,TRBJ1-5,NA,NA
TGTGCCAGCAGTTACTCGGGGCCAACTAATGAAAAACTGTTTTTT,CASSYSGPTNEKLFF,TRBV6-2/TRBV6-3,TRBJ1-4,NA,NA
TGTGCCGGTGGGTCCGTGCAGGGGCTCCAGCCCCAGCATTTT,CAGGSVQGLQPQHF,TRBV6-5,TRBJ1-5,NA,NA
TGTGCCAGCAGCTTAATGGCAGGGGTGAACACTGAAGCTTTCTTT,CASSLMAGVNTEAFF,TRBV7-2,TRBJ1-1,NA,NA
TGTGCCATCAGTGAGGGGGGAGGACTAGCGGGTGAGGGTTTACAGTTCTTC,CAISEGGGLAGEGLQFF,TRBV10-3,TRBJ2-1,TRBD2,NA
TGCGCCAGCAGCCTTACCTCTTATCAGGGATTTTCTGGGGCCAACGTCCTGACTTTC,CASSLTSYQGFSGANVLTF,TRBV5-1,TRBJ2-6,NA,NA
TGTGCCAGTAGTATCCCTGGATTCCAGGGAGGATCTCGTAACACCATATATTTT,CASSIPGFQGGSRNTIYF,TRBV19,TRBJ1-3,NA,NA
TGTGCCACCAGCAGTAGCGGGGGGGCTAACACCGGGGAGCTGTTTTTT,CATSSSGGANTGELFF,TRBV15,TRBJ2-2,TRBD2,NA
TGTGCCAGCAGCGGCGGGACGGCGGGATGGACTGAAGCTTTCTTT,CASSGGTAGWTEAFF,TRBV25-1,TRBJ1-1,NA,NA
TGTGCCAGCAGCTTAGGGGGACACTATGGCTACACCTTC,CASSLGGHYGYTF,TRBV7-2,TRBJ1-2,NA,NA
TGTGCCAGCAGTTGGACGGGGGGGCTGATCGCTGAGCAGTTCTTC,CASSWTGGLIAEQFF,TRBV28,TRBJ2-1,TRBD2,NA
TGTGCCAGCAGCCAAGTACACGAGCAGTACTTC,CASSQVHEQYF,TRBV3-1/TRBV3-2,TRBJ2-7,NA,NA
TGTGCCATCAGTGGGTGGCTAGCGGGCCTGGGTAATGAGCAGTTCTTC,CAISGWLAGLGNEQFF,TRBV10-3,TRBJ2-1,TRBD2,NA
TGTGCCAGCAGCTTGGGGGGGACAGGGGCGAGCTATGGCTACACCTTC,CASSLGGTGASYGYTF,TRBV5-4,TRBJ1-2,TRBD1,NA
TGTGCCAGCAGCTTACTAGGGAAGGAGGGTGAAGCTTTCTTT,CASSLLGKEGEAFF,TRBV13,TRBJ1-1,NA,NA
TGCGCCAGCAGAGGGCAGCCTAATGAAAAACTGTTTTTT,CASRGQPNEKLFF,TRBV5-1,TRBJ1-4,NA,NA